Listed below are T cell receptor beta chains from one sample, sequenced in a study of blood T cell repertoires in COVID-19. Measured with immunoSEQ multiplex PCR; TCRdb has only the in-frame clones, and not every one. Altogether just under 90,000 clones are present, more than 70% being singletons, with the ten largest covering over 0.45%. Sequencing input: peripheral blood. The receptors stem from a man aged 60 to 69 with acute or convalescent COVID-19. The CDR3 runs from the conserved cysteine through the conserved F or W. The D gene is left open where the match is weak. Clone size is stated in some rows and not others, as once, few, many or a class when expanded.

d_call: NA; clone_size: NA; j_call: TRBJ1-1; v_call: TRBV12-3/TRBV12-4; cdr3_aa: CASSRDRSPEAFF; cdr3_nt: TGTGCCAGCAGCCGTGACAGGTCCCCTGAAGCTTTCTTT
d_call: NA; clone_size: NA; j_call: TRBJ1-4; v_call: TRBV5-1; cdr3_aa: CASSLNSNEKLFF; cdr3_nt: TGCGCCAGCAGCTTGAACTCCAATGAAAAACTGTTTTTT
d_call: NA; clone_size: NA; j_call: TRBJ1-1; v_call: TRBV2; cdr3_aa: CAAKTGTAGRSRTEAFF; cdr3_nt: TGTGCCGCAAAAACTGGGACTGCAGGGAGGTCGCGCACTGAAGCTTTCTTT
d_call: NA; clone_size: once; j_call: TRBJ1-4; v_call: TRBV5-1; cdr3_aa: CASSSGVQNNEKLFF; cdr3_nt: TGCGCCAGCAGCTCGGGGGTCCAGAATAATGAAAAACTGTTTTTT
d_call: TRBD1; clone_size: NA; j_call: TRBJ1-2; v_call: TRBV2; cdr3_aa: CASSEETGVYGYTF; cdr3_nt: TGTGCCAGCAGTGAAGAGACAGGGGTGTATGGCTACACCTTC
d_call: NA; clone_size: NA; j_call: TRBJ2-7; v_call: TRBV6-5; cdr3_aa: CASTLGGFGYEQYF; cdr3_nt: TGTGCCAGCACCCTTGGCGGGTTCGGATACGAGCAGTACTTC
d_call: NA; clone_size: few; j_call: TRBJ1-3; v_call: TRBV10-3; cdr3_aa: CAISGAGGTRNTIYF; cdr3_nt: TGTGCCATCAGTGGCGCGGGGGGCACCCGAAACACCATATATTTT
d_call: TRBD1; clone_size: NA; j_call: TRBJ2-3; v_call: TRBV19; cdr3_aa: CASSSGTGGTDTQYF; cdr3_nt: TGTGCCAGTAGTTCCGGGACAGGTGGTACAGATACGCAGTATTTT
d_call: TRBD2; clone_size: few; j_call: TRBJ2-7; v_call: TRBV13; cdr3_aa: CASSQGLAGVVAYEQYF; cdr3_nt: TGTGCCAGCAGCCAGGGACTAGCGGGAGTAGTCGCCTACGAGCAGTACTTC
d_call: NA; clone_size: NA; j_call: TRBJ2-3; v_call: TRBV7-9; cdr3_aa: CASSLDSNTQYF; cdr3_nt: TGTGCCAGCAGCTTAGATTCAAATACGCAGTATTTT
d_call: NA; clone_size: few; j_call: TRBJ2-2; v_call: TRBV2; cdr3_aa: CASRPGTWNTGELFF; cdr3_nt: TGTGCCAGCAGGCCCGGGACTTGGAACACCGGGGAGCTGTTTTTT
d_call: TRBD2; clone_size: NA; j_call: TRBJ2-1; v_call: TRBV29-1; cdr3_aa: CSAPVAGATMDEQFF; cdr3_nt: TGCAGCGCGCCGGTAGCGGGAGCTACCATGGATGAGCAGTTCTTC